Below, one T cell receptor beta chain is given with its context. What it binds is unknown. These data come from a study of CD8 T cells in ankylosing spondylitis. Study-wide points: Ankylosing spondylitis blood appeared to be characterized by a TCR beta motif of roughly eight highly homologous variants. Disease-linked clones displayed a CD8+ phenotype and appeared relatively rarely in peripheral blood. Previous work reported some of these motif variants in the synovial fluid and blood of reactive arthritis. Significantly higher representation of disease-linked clones was reported for matched ankylosing spondylitis synovial fluid.

The V segment lost 4 bases and the J segment 10 bases; nucleotides outside the gene matches: 13. The CDR3 totals 15 residues. Germline CDR1 DFQATT, CDR2 SNEGSKA (reference sequence). Each TCR beta library was made by quantitative 5'-RACE that incorporated molecular barcodes. Each CDR3 protein is one row after TCRdb ran MiXCR on the 5' RACE reads. The sample includes approximately 220,000 distinct CDR3 sequences, approximately 20% of them seen just once. Input material: blood, either unsorted or a sorted T cell fraction (not recorded which). The chain couples TRBV20-1 to TRBJ2-1; 10 positions match TRBD2. The sequence derives from a male donor with ankylosing spondylitis. The chain's CDR3 is CSAKYLAGDSGEQFF. The CDR3 region has the DNA TGCAGTGCTAAGTACCTAGCGGGAGACTCTGGGGAGCAGTTCTTC.